A selection of T cell receptor beta chains follows, all from one sample in a study of T-cell reconstitution after alpha-beta-depleted transplantation in children. MiXCR, run by TCRdb on the PCR reads, gives a single entry per CDR3 protein. The sample includes about 540,000 distinct CDR3 sequences, around 18% of them seen just once. The source material was PBMCs from the stem cell graft donor, sampled from the stem cell graft. The origin of the receptors is a human donor who donated a stem cell graft to a child with acute lymphoblastic leukemia. Each CDR3 is given with its conserved first and last residue. The D gene is left open where the match is weak. Clone size is given for some rows only: seen once, a few or many times, or a class if the clone is expanded.

D gene,V gene,CDR3 length,clone size,J gene,CDR3 protein,CDR3 DNA
-,TRBV7-6,16,few,TRBJ2-3,CASSPVSSASMDTQYF,TGTGCCAGCAGCCCCGTTAGTAGCGCAAGTATGGATACGCAGTATTTT
TRBD2,TRBV7-8,15,-,TRBJ2-7,CASSRSTSGYYEQYF,TGTGCCAGCAGCCGCTCAACTAGCGGATACTACGAGCAGTACTTC
-,TRBV2,14,-,TRBJ2-3,CASSRSASTDTQYF,TGTGCCAGCAGTAGGTCAGCTAGCACAGATACGCAGTATTTT
TRBD1,TRBV7-3,13,few,TRBJ1-2,CASSLGGGVGYTF,TGTGCCAGCAGCTTAGGAGGGGGCGTCGGCTACACCTTC
TRBD1,TRBV12-3/TRBV12-4,16,-,TRBJ1-5,CASSIGTAGSNQPQHF,TGTGCCAGCAGCATTGGGACAGCGGGTAGCAATCAGCCCCAGCATTTT
TRBD2,TRBV5-6,16,few,TRBJ2-1,CASSTGLAGSYNEQFF,TGTGCCAGCAGCACTGGACTAGCGGGGTCCTACAATGAGCAGTTCTTC
-,TRBV4-2,15,-,TRBJ2-4,CASSQSEDPKNIQYF,TGTGCCAGCAGCCAGTCGGAGGATCCCAAAAACATTCAGTACTTC
-,TRBV18,13,-,TRBJ2-1,CASSPFGWDEQFF,TGTGCCAGCTCACCTTTTGGGTGGGATGAGCAGTTCTTC
TRBD2,TRBV11-3,17,-,TRBJ2-1,CASSSETSGSYYNEQFF,TGTGCCAGCAGCTCAGAAACTAGCGGGAGCTACTACAATGAGCAGTTCTTC
TRBD2,TRBV29-1,15,few,TRBJ2-3,CSPGGVGRNTDTQYF,TGCAGCCCCGGGGGGGTGGGACGAAACACAGATACGCAGTATTTT
TRBD1,TRBV12-3/TRBV12-4,15,-,TRBJ1-5,CASSLGEGAGQPQHF,TGTGCCAGCAGCCTAGGTGAGGGGGCAGGTCAGCCCCAGCATTTT
-,TRBV7-6,15,few,TRBJ1-1,CASSVFGGANTEAFF,TGTGCCAGCAGCGTTTTTGGGGGGGCTAACACTGAAGCTTTCTTT
-,TRBV11-2,15,-,TRBJ2-1,CASSLVTGKGNEQFF,TGTGCCAGCAGCTTAGTGACCGGGAAAGGGAATGAGCAGTTCTTC
TRBD1,TRBV29-1,13,few,TRBJ2-1,CSVEFQGADEQFF,TGCAGCGTTGAGTTTCAGGGGGCCGATGAGCAGTTCTTC
-,TRBV12-3/TRBV12-4,15,few,TRBJ2-1,CASSPVLAKDNEQFF,TGTGCCAGCAGCCCGGTCCTAGCTAAGGACAATGAGCAGTTCTTC
TRBD1,TRBV4-1,14,-,TRBJ1-1,CASSQDRGETEAFF,TGCGCCAGCAGCCAGGACAGGGGGGAGACTGAAGCTTTCTTT
-,TRBV5-1,15,few,TRBJ2-7,CASSLVAHGLGEQYF,TGCGCCAGCAGCTTGGTGGCTCATGGTTTGGGCGAGCAGTACTTC
-,TRBV7-9,16,-,TRBJ2-7,CASSSRTSGPPSDQYF,TGTGCCAGCAGCTCCCGTACTTCCGGGCCCCCCTCGGACCAGTACTTC
-,TRBV7-9,12,-,TRBJ2-1,CAWGGAYNEQFF,TGTGCCTGGGGCGGAGCCTACAATGAGCAGTTCTTC
-,TRBV5-6,15,-,TRBJ2-3,CASSLGWASPDTQYF,TGTGCCAGCAGCCTGGGGTGGGCTTCCCCAGATACGCAGTATTTT
-,TRBV6-5,14,few,TRBJ1-2,CAGSYSLTAYGYTF,TGTGCCGGCAGTTACTCGTTGACAGCCTATGGCTACACCTTC
TRBD1,TRBV7-9,16,-,TRBJ2-7,CASSLLLGQHSYEQYF,TGTGCCAGCAGCTTACTGTTGGGACAGCACTCCTACGAGCAGTACTTC
-,TRBV25-1,14,-,TRBJ2-7,CASSESGLSYDQYF,TGTGCCAGCAGTGAATCCGGGCTCTCCTACGACCAGTACTTC
-,TRBV27,13,-,TRBJ2-1,CASSLTSNGEQFF,TGTGCCAGCAGTCTAACTAGTAACGGTGAGCAGTTCTTC
TRBD2,TRBV12-3/TRBV12-4,15,-,TRBJ2-3,CASSSVAGGTDTQYF,TGTGCCAGCAGTTCCGTAGCGGGAGGGACAGATACGCAGTATTTT
-,TRBV4-1,14,-,TRBJ1-4,CASSPSPTNEKLFF,TGCGCCAGCAGCCCATCCCCAACTAATGAAAAACTGTTTTTT
TRBD2,TRBV6-1,18,-,TRBJ2-3,CASRRGGLAGRSTDTQYF,TGTGCCAGCAGAAGAGGGGGACTAGCGGGACGTAGCACAGATACGCAGTATTTT